Within the sample, the clone carrying this T cell receptor beta chain is medium-sized. Its antigen remains unidentified. CDR3 length: 14 residues. V was shortened by 6 bases and J by 8 bases, with 18 bases between the two germline ends. Germline-derived CDR1 and CDR2 are KGHDR and SFDVKD. TCR alpha and TCR beta cDNA libraries carrying sample barcodes and UMIs were produced by 5'RACE using constant-segment primers. TCRdb ran MiXCR on the 5' RACE reads and lists one entry per CDR3 protein. The sample consists of about 7,100 distinct CDR3 sequences, approximately 59% of them appearing once. The data were taken from a study of T-cell memory formation after mild COVID-19. General observations from the study: CM and EM subsets held most contracting CD4+ clones; EMRA held CD8+ ones. Researchers found some responding clones in pre-infection memory, a sign that cross-reactive memory joined.

The sample taken for sequencing was PBMCs or a T cell subset sorted from them (not recorded which). The origin of this receptor is an adult who had mild COVID-19 (a few samples of this study predate the infection). Cell type and time point are not known. The chain couples TRBV24-1 to TRBJ1-1; D unclear. The CDR3 loop is CATSHLNYRGEAFF. CDR3 DNA: TGTGCCACCAGTCACCTAAATTATCGCGGGGAAGCTTTCTTT.